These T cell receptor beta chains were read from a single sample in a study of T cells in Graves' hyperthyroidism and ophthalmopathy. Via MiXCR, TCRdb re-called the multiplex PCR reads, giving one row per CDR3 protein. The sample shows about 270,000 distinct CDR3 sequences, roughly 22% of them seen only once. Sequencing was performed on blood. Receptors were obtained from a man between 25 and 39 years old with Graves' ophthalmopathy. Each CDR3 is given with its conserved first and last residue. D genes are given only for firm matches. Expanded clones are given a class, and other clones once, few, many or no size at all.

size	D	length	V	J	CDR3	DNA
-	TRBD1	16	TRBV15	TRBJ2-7	CATSRDGQGGSYEQYF	TGTGCCACCAGCAGGGACGGACAGGGGGGCTCCTACGAGCAGTACTTC
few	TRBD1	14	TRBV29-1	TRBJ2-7	CSVEDDTGVFEQYF	TGCAGCGTTGAGGATGATACAGGGGTTTTCGAGCAGTACTTC
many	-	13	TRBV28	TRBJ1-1	CASSLAVLTEAFF	TGTGCCAGCAGCCTAGCGGTCTTGACGGAAGCTTTCTTT
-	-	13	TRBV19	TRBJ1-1	CASSWTTDTEAFF	TGTGCCAGTAGCTGGACAACGGACACTGAAGCTTTCTTT
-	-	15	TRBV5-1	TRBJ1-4	CASSYRDATNEKLFF	TGCGCCAGCAGCTACCGGGACGCAACTAATGAAAAACTGTTTTTT
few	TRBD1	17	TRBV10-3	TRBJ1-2	CAISEGTGTRDPYGYTF	TGTGCCATCAGTGAGGGGACAGGGACACGTGACCCCTATGGCTACACCTTC
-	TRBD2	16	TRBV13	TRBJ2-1	CASSFLVSGGRNEQFF	TGTGCCAGCAGCTTTCTCGTGTCGGGAGGACGTAATGAGCAGTTCTTC
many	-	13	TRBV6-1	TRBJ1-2	CASSSPGAHGYTF	TGTGCCAGCAGTAGCCCCGGGGCCCATGGCTACACCTTC
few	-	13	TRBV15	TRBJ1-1	CATSSSGLTEAFF	TGTGCCACCAGCAGTTCAGGGCTCACTGAAGCTTTCTTT
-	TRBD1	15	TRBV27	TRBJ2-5	CASSAQGARTETQYF	TGTGCCAGCAGTGCCCAGGGGGCACGTACGGAGACCCAGTACTTC
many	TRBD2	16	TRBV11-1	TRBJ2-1	CASSTRLAGLPNEQFF	TGTGCCAGCAGCACACGACTAGCGGGACTACCCAATGAGCAGTTCTTC
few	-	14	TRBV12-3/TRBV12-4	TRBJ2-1	CASSTDDWGNEQFF	TGTGCCAGCAGTACTGACGACTGGGGCAATGAGCAGTTCTTC
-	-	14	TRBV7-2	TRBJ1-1	CASSFLLMNTEAFF	TGTGCCAGCAGCTTTCTCCTCATGAACACTGAAGCTTTCTTT
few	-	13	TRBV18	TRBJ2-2	CASSWDFTGELFF	TGTGCCAGCTCGTGGGACTTCACCGGGGAGCTGTTTTTT
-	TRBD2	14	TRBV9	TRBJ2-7	CASSVGLAGVEQYF	TGTGCCAGCAGCGTTGGTCTAGCGGGAGTCGAGCAGTACTTC
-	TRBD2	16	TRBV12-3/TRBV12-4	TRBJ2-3	CASSLFVAGSTDTQYF	TGTGCCAGCAGTTTATTCGTAGCGGGTTCCACAGATACGCAGTATTTT
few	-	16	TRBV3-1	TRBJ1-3	CASSQAPHLFGNTIYF	TGTGCCAGCAGCCAAGCCCCACACCTTTTCGGAAACACCATATATTTT
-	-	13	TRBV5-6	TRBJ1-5	CASSLGRSQPQHF	TGTGCCAGCAGCTTGGGGAGGAGTCAGCCCCAGCATTTT
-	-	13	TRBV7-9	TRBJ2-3	CASSFPGHHTQYF	TGTGCCAGCAGCTTTCCAGGGCACCATACGCAGTATTTT
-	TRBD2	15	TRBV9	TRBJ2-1	CASSVNSGRAAEQFF	TGTGCCAGCAGCGTAAATAGCGGGAGGGCCGCGGAGCAGTTCTTC
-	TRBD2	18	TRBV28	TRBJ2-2	CASSLTGTGLAGAGELFF	TGTGCCAGCAGTTTAACAGGGACAGGACTAGCGGGAGCCGGGGAGCTGTTTTTT
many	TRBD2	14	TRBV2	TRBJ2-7	CSVVVAGRTGEQYF	TGTTCCGTTGTGGTAGCGGGCCGCACGGGGGAGCAGTACTTC